This TCR beta chain comes out of a study of PD-L1 blockade in urothelial cancer. Study overall: A median of 141,255 T cells was found in the blood samples.

Time point in this sample: pretreatment peripheral blood. Sequencing used immunoSEQ multiplex PCR; TCRdb keeps in-frame clones, though not all of them. Among tens of thousands of clones listed, 90% were seen once. V shed 2 bases and J 1 base; nucleotides not matched to a gene: 2. This CDR3 contains 15 residues. Germline V gene lookup returns CDR1 WNHNN and CDR2 SYGVQD (reference sequence). The clonotype was recovered from a man between 65 and 85 years old with urothelial cancer. The chain recombines TRBV10-1 with TRBJ2-5; 9 bases line up with TRBD1. This specimen consisted of PBMCs, obtained around atezolizumab (anti-PD-L1) treatment. The CDR3 is CASSEPGQGQETQYF. Here the CDR3 DNA reads TGCGCCAGCAGTGAGCCGGGACAGGGCCAAGAGACCCAGTACTTC.